This T cell receptor beta chain is from a study of OX40 agonist ivuxolimab in advanced cancers. Study-wide background: The study gave patients intravenous ivuxolimab at 0.01 to 10 mg/kg every 2 weeks. At roughly 80% male, the cohort had a mean age of 60 years, ranging from about 23 to 79.

General observations from the study: There were, on average, more expanded clones in CD8+ T cells than in CD4+. Both blood CD4+ and CD8+ T cells showed clonal growth by week 6 at 0.1 to 3.0 mg/kg.

Trimming stripped 3 bases from V and 8 bases from J, with 19 bases between. The CDR3 is made up of 15 amino acids. The germline V gene encodes CDR1 KGHSH and CDR2 LQKENI. The protocol was immunoSEQ multiplex PCR, while the TCRdb copy is restricted to in-frame clones and leaves out a portion. The table includes roughly 61,000 clones, 70% to 90% detected once. As to this clone: The antigen is not known.

This receptor was obtained from an adult with an advanced solid tumor such as melanoma, head and neck, liver or kidney cancer. The chain employs TRBV18 and TRBJ1-2; possibly TRBD1 for D (5 bases). This specimen consisted of CD4+ or CD8+ T cells sorted from blood, obtained in a trial of the OX40 agonist ivuxolimab. CDR3 sequence reads: CASSPALTEMKGYTF. The CDR3 coding sequence is TGTGCCAGCTCACCCGCCCTGACAGAAATGAAAGGCTACACCTTC.